This T cell receptor (beta chain) is drawn from a study of read filtering for tumor transcriptome and immune sequencing. At least ten counts were recorded for this clonotype. V dropped 6 bases and J dropped 6 bases, with 9 bases sitting between them. The CDR3 runs 11 residues. Germline lookup yields CDR1 MNHEY and CDR2 SMNVEV (reference sequence). This library used 300 to 500 ng RNA and molecular barcoded adaptors spanning alpha/delta and beta/gamma chains. TCRdb independently ran MiXCR on the reads; one entry per CDR3 protein. The sample comprises tens of thousands of distinct CDR3 sequences, roughly 19% of which are singletons, and approximately 11% rests with the top ten.

Sequences were obtained from a population of CD138-negative cells sorted from bone marrow. V is TRBV27 and J is TRBJ2-7; D may be TRBD2 (5 bases). This sequence was found in a donor aged 40 or over with multiple myeloma. The CDR3, as DNA: TGTGCCAGCAGGCTCGGGGTCGAGCAGTACTTC. Amino acid sequence: CASRLGVEQYF.